Listed here are 21 T cell receptor beta chains from one sample, sequenced in a study of cytomegalovirus exposure and HLA in healthy donors. It was with 60 Vbeta and 13 Jbeta primers that the PCR ran. Here immunoSEQ multiplex PCR was the method, and the copy in TCRdb shows in-frame clones only, minus some. The profile shows roughly 190,000 clones, 87% of them singletons. The sequencing input was PBMCs. Source of these receptors: a man under 40 in good health and CMV-seronegative.

This chain links TRBV7-9 with TRBJ1-2; no reliable D call. Germline V gene lookup returns CDR1 SEHNR and CDR2 FQNEAQ (reference sequence). CDR3 length equals 13 residues. Trimming removed 4 bases at V and 7 bases at J, with 13 bases between. CDR3 region: CASSSLLGSGYTF. DNA of the CDR3: TGTGCCAGCAGCTCCCTGCTAGGGAGTGGCTACACCTTC.

This chain joins TRBV10-2 and TRBJ2-1, with 9 bases lining up with TRBD1. CDR1 WSHSY and CDR2 SAAADI come from the germline V gene. CDR3 length: 14 amino acids. Trimming took 7 bases from V and 1 from J; bases not matched to a gene: 2. CDR3 coding DNA: TGCGCCAGCACGGGACAGGGTTCCTACAATGAGCAGTTCTTC. Protein: CASTGQGSYNEQFF.

The chain joins TRBV29-1 to TRBJ2-5; 8 positions match TRBD1. The CDR3 loop spans 16 amino acids. The V segment lost 5 bases and the J segment 9 bases; nucleotides outside the gene matches: 20. Germline V gene lookup returns CDR1 SQVTM and CDR2 ANQGSEA. The CDR3 DNA follows: TGCAGCGTTTACCCCCGGCAGGACAGGGCGCGGAGACCCCAGTACTTC. Translation: CSVYPRQDRARRPQYF. The full variable domain, completed using reference TRBV29-1 and TRBJ2-5, is SAVISQKPSRDICQRGTSLTIQCQVDSQVTMMFWYRQQPGQSLTLIATANQGSEATYESGFVIDKFPISRPNLTFSTLTVSNMSPEDSSIYLCSVYPRQDRARRPQYFGPGTRLLVL.

A note on this clone: An end of the junction differs from the germline gene, which may be a read error. The gene calls are TRBV7-7 and TRBJ2-1, with 8 bases lining up with TRBD1. This CDR3 has 16 residues. CDR1 is SSHAT and CDR2 is FNYEAQ in the germline V gene (reference sequence). The CDR3 spells CASSTFQGASYNEQFF. The DNA for the CDR3 is TGTGCTAGCAGCACATTTCAGGGGGCCTCCTACAATGAGCAGTTCTTC.

V is TRBV4-3 and J is TRBJ2-6; the match to TRBD1 covers 10 bases. With V trimmed by 4 bases and J by 2 bases, 5 bases remained unmatched. The germline V gene encodes CDR1 LGHNA and CDR2 YSLEER. The CDR3 totals 17 residues. The CDR3 protein is CASSPGQGLTGANVLTF. CDR3 bases: TGCGCCAGCAGCCCGGGACAGGGGTTGACTGGGGCCAACGTCCTGACTTTC.

The chain links TRBV7-2 to TRBJ1-2; D is uncertain. The CDR3 sequence is 17 residues long. The germline CDR1 and CDR2 sequences are SGHTA and FQGNSA. V gave up 5 bases and J gave up 4 bases, with 23 bases separating them. For the CDR3, the DNA is TGTGCCAGCAGCCCCCCCTCTAGGATGACGGTCCCCTATGGCTACACCTTC. This encodes CASSPPSRMTVPYGYTF.

In DNA, the CDR3 is TGTGCCAGCAGGGGGAGGTACGGCTACACCTTC. Encoded protein: CASRGRYGYTF. The chain joins TRBV6-4 to TRBJ1-2; no clear D. The CDR3 is 11 amino acids. V was cut by 6 bases and J by 8 bases, with 10 bases left in between. CDR1 and CDR2 from the germline V gene are MRHNA and SNTAGT.

The gene calls are TRBV7-8 and TRBJ1-1, with 8 bases aligning to TRBD1. The length of the CDR3 is 14 residues. The V and J ends lost 5 bases and 5 bases, in that order; junction bases with no gene match: 7. From germline, CDR1 is SGHVS and CDR2 FQNEAQ. CDR3 amino acids: CASSLRGRGTEAFF. In DNA, the CDR3 is TGTGCCAGCAGCCTCAGGGGGCGAGGAACTGAAGCTTTCTTT.

This clone was found a few times. This chain joins TRBV6-1 and TRBJ2-7; possibly TRBD2 for D (7 bases). The V gene lost 4 bases and the J gene lost 1 base, with 17 bases spanning the gap. This CDR3 region has 16 residues. CDR1 is MNHNS and CDR2 is SASEGT in the germline V gene. The CDR3 loop reads CASSVTRGGGSYEQYF. The CDR3 DNA reads TGTGCCAGCAGTGTAACCCGGGGAGGGGGTTCCTACGAGCAGTACTTC.

The chain uses TRBV6-1 and TRBJ1-5, with D uncertain. The CDR3 loop spans 16 amino acids. Deletions cut 1 base from V and 0 bases from J, with 10 bases between. Germline CDR1 and CDR2: MNHNS and SASEGT. CDR3 coding DNA: TGTGCCAGCAGTGAAGGGTGGCCGAATAGCAATCAGCCCCAGCATTTT. It is translated as CASSEGWPNSNQPQHF.

Only one count was recorded for this clone. The chain uses TRBV12-5 and TRBJ2-2; D might be TRBD2 (7 bases). There are 16 residues in the CDR3. Deletions cut 2 bases from V and 4 bases from J, with 14 bases between. Germline V gives CDR1 LGHNT, CDR2 FRNRAP. The CDR3 bases are TGTGCTAGTGGTTTGTCAGGCGGGGGCGGCACCGGGGAGCTGTTTTTT. This gives the protein CASGLSGGGGTGELFF.

This sequence joins TRBV4-2 and TRBJ1-4, with D perhaps TRBD1 (6 bases). Trimming took off 1 base at V and 4 bases at J, with 16 bases between the two ends. The CDR3 length is 17 residues. Germline lookup yields CDR1 LGHNA and CDR2 YNFKEQ. CDR3 amino acids: CASSQGNPDSGNEKLFF. DNA of the CDR3: TGTGCCAGCAGCCAAGGCAATCCGGACAGCGGTAATGAAAAACTGTTTTTT.

This chain joins TRBV10-2 and TRBJ1-6; D perhaps matches TRBD1 (5 bases). The V end was cut by 7 bases, the J end by 8 bases, with 15 bases between. This CDR3 spans 14 amino acids. Germline-derived CDR1 and CDR2 are WSHSY and SAAADI. The CDR3 loop reads CASTQGFVYSPLHF. The CDR3 region has the DNA TGCGCCAGCACTCAGGGCTTCGTCTATTCACCCCTCCACTTT.

This chain connects TRBV2 to TRBJ2-7, with D possibly matching TRBD1 (6 bases). Germline V gene sequence: CDR1 SNHLY, CDR2 FYNNEI. This CDR3 is 15 amino acids long. The V end lost 5 bases, the J end lost 7 bases, and 21 bases lay between the germline ends. CDR3 in amino acids: CASSLLGFTTGEQYF. The CDR3 DNA follows: TGTGCCAGCAGTTTACTCGGGTTTACTACAGGGGAGCAGTACTTC.

V and J are TRBV7-6 and TRBJ2-1, with a possible D match to TRBD2 (8 bases). V was pared by 1 base and J by 4 bases, with 23 bases between. Germline lookup yields CDR1 SGHVS and CDR2 FNYEAQ. The CDR3 contains 19 residues. The CDR3 sequence is CASSLGAGGRGRPYNEQFF. CDR3 coding DNA: TGTGCCAGCAGCTTAGGGGCAGGGGGTCGCGGGAGGCCTTACAATGAGCAGTTCTTC.

V gene TRBV19 combines with J gene TRBJ1-2, with D maybe TRBD1 (6 bases). Germline loops: CDR1 LNHDA, CDR2 SQIVND (reference sequence). V dropped 2 bases and J dropped 4 bases, with 11 bases sitting between them. CDR3 length equals 14 residues. The CDR3 spells CASSISGAVYGYTF. Written as DNA, the CDR3 is TGTGCCAGTAGTATATCAGGGGCGGTCTATGGCTACACCTTC.

The chain combines TRBV5-8 with TRBJ2-2; 7 bases are a match to TRBD1. The germline CDR1 and CDR2 sequences are SGHTS and YDEGEE. Trimming took 0 bases from V and 0 from J; bases not matched to a gene: 5. The CDR3 runs 17 residues. DNA of the CDR3: TGTGCCAGCAGCTTGGAGGGGGCCCTGACGAACACCGGGGAGCTGTTTTTT. Translation: CASSLEGALTNTGELFF.

This clone was seen once. V is TRBV6-1 and J is TRBJ1-1, with 7 nucleotides matching TRBD1. From germline, CDR1 is MNHNS and CDR2 SASEGT. The CDR3 sequence is 15 residues long. Trimming at V came to 7 bases and at J to 8 bases, leaving 16 bases not matched to a gene. The CDR3 protein is CASIPLDRPSSEAFF. CDR3 coding DNA: TGTGCCAGCATTCCCTTGGACAGGCCAAGCTCCGAAGCTTTCTTT.

This chain uses TRBV7-9 with TRBJ2-7; D not certain. V was clipped by 1 base and J by 7 bases, with 14 bases between them. CDR1 and CDR2 from the germline V gene are SEHNR and FQNEAQ (reference sequence). The CDR3 consists of 14 residues. The CDR3 DNA sequence: TGTGCCAGCAGCTTAGACTACACCTCCGGGGAGCAGTACTTC. Translation: CASSLDYTSGEQYF.

This chain links TRBV5-1 with TRBJ2-7; D unresolved. The germline CDR1 and CDR2 sequences are SGHRS and YFSETQ. This CDR3 region has 12 residues. The ends were cut back, 5 bases at V and 4 bases at J, with 10 bases in the middle. The CDR3 spells CASRRDSYEQYF. CDR3 nucleotides: TGCGCCAGCAGGCGAGACTCGTACGAGCAGTACTTC.

The rearrangement joins TRBV5-5 to TRBJ1-5; 9 bases map to TRBD1. This CDR3 is 16 amino acids long. Per the germline V gene, CDR1 is SGHKS and CDR2 is YYEKEE (reference sequence). V trimming: 4 bases; J trimming: 2 bases; junction bases outside the gene matches: 7. DNA for the CDR3: TGTGCCAGCAGCCTGACAGGGGGGTACGGCAATCAGCCCCAGCATTTT. Amino acid sequence: CASSLTGGYGNQPQHF.